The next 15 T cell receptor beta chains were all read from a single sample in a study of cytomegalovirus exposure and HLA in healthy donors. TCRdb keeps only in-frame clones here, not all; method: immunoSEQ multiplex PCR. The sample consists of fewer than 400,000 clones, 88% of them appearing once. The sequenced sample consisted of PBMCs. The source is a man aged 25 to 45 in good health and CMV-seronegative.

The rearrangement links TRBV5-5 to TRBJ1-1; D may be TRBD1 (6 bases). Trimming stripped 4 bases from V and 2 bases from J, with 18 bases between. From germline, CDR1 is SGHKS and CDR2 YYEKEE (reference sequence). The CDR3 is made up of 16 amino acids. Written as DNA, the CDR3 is TGTGCCAGCAGCCCGGAACCAGGGGCTCAAAACACTGAAGCTTTCTTT. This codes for CASSPEPGAQNTEAFF.

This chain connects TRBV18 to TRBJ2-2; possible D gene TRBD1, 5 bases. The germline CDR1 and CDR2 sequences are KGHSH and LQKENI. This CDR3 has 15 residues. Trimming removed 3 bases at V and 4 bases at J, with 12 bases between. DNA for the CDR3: TGTGCCAGCTCACCCGTACAGGCTACCACCGGGGAGCTGTTTTTT. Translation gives CASSPVQATTGELFF.

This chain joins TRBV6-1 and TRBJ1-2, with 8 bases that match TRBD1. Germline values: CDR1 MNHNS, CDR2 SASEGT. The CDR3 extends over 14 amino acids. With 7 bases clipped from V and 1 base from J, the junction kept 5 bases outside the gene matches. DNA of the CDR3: TGTGCCAGCACCATAGGACAGGGTAACTATGGCTACACCTTC. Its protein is CASTIGQGNYGYTF.

The CDR3: CALNGQTGGRDTGELFF. In DNA form, the CDR3 reads TGTGCCTTAAACGGTCAAACAGGGGGCAGGGACACCGGGGAGCTGTTTTTT. The rearrangement uses TRBV30 and TRBJ2-2; 9 bases are shared with TRBD1. The CDR3 totals 17 residues. Trimming took 7 bases from V and 3 from J; bases not matched to a gene: 15. Germline V gives CDR1 GTSNPN, CDR2 SVGIG (reference sequence).

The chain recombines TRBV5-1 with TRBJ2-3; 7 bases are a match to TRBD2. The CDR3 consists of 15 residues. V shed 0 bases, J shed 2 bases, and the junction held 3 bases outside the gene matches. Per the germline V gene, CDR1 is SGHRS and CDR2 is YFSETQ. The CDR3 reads CASSLVLADTDTQYF. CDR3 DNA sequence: TGCGCCAGCAGCTTGGTGCTAGCGGACACAGATACGCAGTATTTT.

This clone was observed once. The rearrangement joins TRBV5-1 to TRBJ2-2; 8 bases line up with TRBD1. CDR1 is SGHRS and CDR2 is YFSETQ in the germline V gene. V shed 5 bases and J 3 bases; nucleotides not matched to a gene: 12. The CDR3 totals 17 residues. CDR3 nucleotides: TGCGCCAGCAGAAACCACCCGTCAGGGGGCTACACCGGGGAGCTGTTTTTT. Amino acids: CASRNHPSGGYTGELFF.

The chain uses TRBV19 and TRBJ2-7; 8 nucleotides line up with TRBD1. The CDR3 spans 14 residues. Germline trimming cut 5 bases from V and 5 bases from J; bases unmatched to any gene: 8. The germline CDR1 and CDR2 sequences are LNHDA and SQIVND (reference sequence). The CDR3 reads CASSFRTGIDEQYF. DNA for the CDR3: TGTGCCAGTAGTTTTCGGACAGGGATCGACGAGCAGTACTTC. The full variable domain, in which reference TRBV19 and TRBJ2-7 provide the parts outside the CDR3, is DGGITQSPKYLFRKEGQNVTLSCEQNLNHDAMYWYRQDPGQGLRLIYYSQIVNDFQKGDIAEGYSVSREKKESFPLTVTSAQKNPTAFYLCASSFRTGIDEQYFGPGTRLTVT.

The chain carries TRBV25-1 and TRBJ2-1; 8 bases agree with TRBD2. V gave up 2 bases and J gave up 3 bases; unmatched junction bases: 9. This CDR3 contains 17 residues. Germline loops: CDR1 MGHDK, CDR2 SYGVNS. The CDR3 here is CASSENGGAGGYNEQFF. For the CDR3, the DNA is TGTGCCAGCAGTGAAAACGGGGGCGCGGGGGGCTACAATGAGCAGTTCTTC.

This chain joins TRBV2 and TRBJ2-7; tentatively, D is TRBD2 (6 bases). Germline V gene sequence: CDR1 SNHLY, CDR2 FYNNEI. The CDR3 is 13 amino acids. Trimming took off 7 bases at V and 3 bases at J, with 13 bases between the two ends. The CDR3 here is CASMRGLGYEQYF. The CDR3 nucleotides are TGTGCCAGCATGAGGGGACTGGGCTACGAGCAGTACTTC.

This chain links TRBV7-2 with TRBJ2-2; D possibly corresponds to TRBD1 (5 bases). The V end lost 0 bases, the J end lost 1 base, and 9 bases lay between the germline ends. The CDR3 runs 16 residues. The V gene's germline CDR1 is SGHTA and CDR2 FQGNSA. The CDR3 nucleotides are TGTGCCAGCAGCTTAGCGACAGCGAGGAACACCGGGGAGCTGTTTTTT. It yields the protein CASSLATARNTGELFF.

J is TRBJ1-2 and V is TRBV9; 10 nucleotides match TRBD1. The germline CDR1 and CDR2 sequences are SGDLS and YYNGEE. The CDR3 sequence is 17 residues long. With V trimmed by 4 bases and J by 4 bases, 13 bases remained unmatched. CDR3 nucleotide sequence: TGTGCCAGCAGCCCCGCCCGGGAGACAGGGGGCCTCTATGGCTACACCTTC. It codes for CASSPARETGGLYGYTF.

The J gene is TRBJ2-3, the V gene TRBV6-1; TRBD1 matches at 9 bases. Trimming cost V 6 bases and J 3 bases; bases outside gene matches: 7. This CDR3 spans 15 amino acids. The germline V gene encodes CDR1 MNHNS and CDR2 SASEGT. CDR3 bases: TGTGCCAGCAGCTCCCCGGGGACAGGGACAGATACGCAGTATTTT. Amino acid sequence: CASSSPGTGTDTQYF.

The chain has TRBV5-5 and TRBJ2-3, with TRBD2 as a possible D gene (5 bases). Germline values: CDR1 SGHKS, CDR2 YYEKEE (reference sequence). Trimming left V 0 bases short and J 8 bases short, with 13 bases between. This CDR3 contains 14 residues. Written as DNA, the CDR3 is TGTGCCAGCAGCTTGGGTTCAGAACTAGGTACGCAGTATTTT. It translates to CASSLGSELGTQYF. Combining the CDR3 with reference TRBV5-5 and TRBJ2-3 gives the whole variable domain DAGVTQSPTHLIKTRGQQVTLRCSPISGHKSVSWYQQVLGQGPQFIFQYYEKEERGRGNFPDRFSARQFPNYSSELNVNALLLGDSALYLCASSLGSELGTQYFGPGTRLTVL.

The CDR3 here is CASDDRGNTDTQYF. The CDR3 DNA reads TGTGCCAGTGATGACAGGGGTAACACAGATACGCAGTATTTT. The rearrangement uses TRBV19 and TRBJ2-3; TRBD1 aligns across 8 bases. The CDR3 totals 14 residues. The V gene's germline CDR1 is LNHDA and CDR2 SQIVND (reference sequence). The V segment lost 8 bases and the J segment 2 bases; nucleotides outside the gene matches: 6.

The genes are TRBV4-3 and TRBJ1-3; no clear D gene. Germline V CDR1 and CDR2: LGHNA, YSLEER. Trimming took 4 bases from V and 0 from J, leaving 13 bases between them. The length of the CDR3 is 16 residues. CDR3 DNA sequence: TGCGCCAGCAGCCCCAACGGGATTCTCTCTGGAAACACCATATATTTT. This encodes CASSPNGILSGNTIYF.